These T cell receptor beta chains were read from a single sample in a study of OX40 agonist ivuxolimab in advanced cancers. Here immunoSEQ multiplex PCR was the method, and the copy in TCRdb shows in-frame clones only, minus some. The table lists about 38,000 clones, 87% of them singletons. The sequencing used CD4+ or CD8+ T cells sorted from blood, collected in a trial of the OX40 agonist ivuxolimab. The receptors were sampled from an adult with an advanced solid tumor such as melanoma, head and neck, liver or kidney cancer. CDR3s include the opening cysteine and the closing phenylalanine or tryptophan. The order of the fields is V gene, D gene, clone size, J gene, CDR3 DNA, CDR3 protein. The D gene is left open where the match is weak. Only part of the rows carry a size: once, few, many, or a class if the clone is expanded.

TRBV5-5,NA,NA,TRBJ1-4,TGTGCCAGCAGCTTAACAGGCGAGGGTTGGGAAAAACTGTTTTTT,CASSLTGEGWEKLFF
TRBV5-1,TRBD1,NA,TRBJ2-5,TGCGCCAGCAGGGCGGGACAGGGGGAGACCCAGTACTTC,CASRAGQGETQYF
TRBV2,NA,NA,TRBJ2-7,TGTGCCAGCAGCGTCGCGGGTCAGGCCTACGAGCAGTACTTC,CASSVAGQAYEQYF
TRBV19,NA,NA,TRBJ2-2,TGTGCCAGTAGTTCCCAGGCCGGCGGGGAGCTGTTTTTT,CASSSQAGGELFF
TRBV7-9,NA,NA,TRBJ2-7,TGTGCCAGCAGCTTAGCGGCTAACGGCCTCCCCTACGAGCAGTACTTC,CASSLAANGLPYEQYF
TRBV9,TRBD1,once,TRBJ1-1,TGTGCCAGCAGCGTATGGGACAGAAACACTGAAGCTTTCTTT,CASSVWDRNTEAFF
TRBV5-1,TRBD1,NA,TRBJ2-7,TGCGCCAGCAGCCGGGACAGGGACTACGAGCAGTACTTC,CASSRDRDYEQYF
TRBV29-1,NA,NA,TRBJ1-2,TGCAGCGTCGAGGCAGTAGATGGCTACACCTTC,CSVEAVDGYTF
TRBV28,NA,NA,TRBJ1-6,TGTGCCAGCGGACAGATTGACCTCCACTTT,CASGQIDLHF
TRBV14,NA,NA,TRBJ2-2,TGTGCCAGCAGCCCTACCACCGGGGAGCTGTTTTTT,CASSPTTGELFF
TRBV19,TRBD2,NA,TRBJ2-1,TGTGCCAGTAGTATTGTTGCGGGAGGGGTCAATGAGCAGTTCTTC,CASSIVAGGVNEQFF
TRBV6-6,NA,NA,TRBJ2-7,TGTGCCAGCGAGCCCTCCTCGGGCTCCTACGAGCAGTACTTC,CASEPSSGSYEQYF
TRBV7-9,NA,NA,TRBJ1-4,TGTGCCAGCAGCTCCCAGGAAAAACTGTTTTTT,CASSSQEKLFF
TRBV6-6,TRBD2,NA,TRBJ2-5,TGTGCCAGCAGTTACTTCGGGACTAGCGGGGGAGAGACCCAGTACTTC,CASSYFGTSGGETQYF
TRBV6-5,TRBD2,NA,TRBJ2-1,TGTGCCAGCAGCCCAGGAGCGGGGGGATACAATGAGCAGTTCTTC,CASSPGAGGYNEQFF
TRBV6-5,TRBD1,NA,TRBJ2-7,TGTGCCAGCAGACCGGAGGGGACAGGCCTAGGGGAGCAGTACTTC,CASRPEGTGLGEQYF
TRBV5-4,NA,NA,TRBJ2-7,TGTGCCAGCAGCTTGGCCCAGGGGAGTTCCTACGAGCAGTACTTC,CASSLAQGSSYEQYF
TRBV6-5,TRBD2,NA,TRBJ2-7,TGTGCCAGCATCCAATCCCAGCGGGGGTCCTACGAGCAGTACTTC,CASIQSQRGSYEQYF